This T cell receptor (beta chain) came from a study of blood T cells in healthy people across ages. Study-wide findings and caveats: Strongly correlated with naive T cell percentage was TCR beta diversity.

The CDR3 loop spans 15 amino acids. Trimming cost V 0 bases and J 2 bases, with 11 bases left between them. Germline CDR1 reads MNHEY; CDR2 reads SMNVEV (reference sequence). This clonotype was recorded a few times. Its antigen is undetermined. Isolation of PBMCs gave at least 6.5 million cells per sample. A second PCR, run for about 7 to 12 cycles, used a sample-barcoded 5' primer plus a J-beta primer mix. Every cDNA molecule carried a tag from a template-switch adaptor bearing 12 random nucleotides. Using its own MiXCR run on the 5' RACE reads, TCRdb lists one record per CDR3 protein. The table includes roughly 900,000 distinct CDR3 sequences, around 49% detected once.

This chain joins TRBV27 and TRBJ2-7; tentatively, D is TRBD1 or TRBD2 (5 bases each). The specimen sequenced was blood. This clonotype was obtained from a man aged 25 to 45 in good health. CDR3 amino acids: CASSLSPGAPYEQYF. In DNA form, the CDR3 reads TGTGCCAGCAGTTTATCCCCCGGGGCACCCTACGAGCAGTACTTC.